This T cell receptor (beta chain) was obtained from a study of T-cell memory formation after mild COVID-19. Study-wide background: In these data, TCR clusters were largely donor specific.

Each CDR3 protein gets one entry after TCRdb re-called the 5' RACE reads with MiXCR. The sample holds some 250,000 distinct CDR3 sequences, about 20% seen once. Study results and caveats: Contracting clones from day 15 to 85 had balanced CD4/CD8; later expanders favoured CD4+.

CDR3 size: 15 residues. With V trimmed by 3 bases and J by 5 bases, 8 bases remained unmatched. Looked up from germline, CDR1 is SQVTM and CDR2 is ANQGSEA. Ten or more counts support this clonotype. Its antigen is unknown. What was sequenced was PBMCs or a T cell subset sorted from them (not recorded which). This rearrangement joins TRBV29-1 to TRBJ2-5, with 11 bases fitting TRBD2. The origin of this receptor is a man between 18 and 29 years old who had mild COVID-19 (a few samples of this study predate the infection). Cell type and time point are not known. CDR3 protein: CSVELTSGGRETQYF. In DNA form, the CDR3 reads TGCAGCGTTGAGCTAACTAGCGGGGGCAGGGAGACCCAGTACTTC.